The 16 T cell receptor beta chains given below trace back to one sample, sequenced in a study of T cell responses to AZD1222 COVID-19 vaccine (dated by TCRdb to about 2021). The sample's time point label is to be understood as: baseline before first vaccination. Library prep was done by the immunoSEQ multiplex PCR assay. TCRdb's version of the immuneACCESS table is confined to in-frame rearrangements and falls short of the full clone set. An unresolved V gene accounts for under half of the shortfall where checked; the remainder is of unknown origin. This sample lists about 130,000 clones; 90% were detected once. About 7.1% of the sample is held by the ten biggest clonotypes. The specimen comprised peripheral blood, sampled on day 0 of AZD1222 vaccination. Receptor source: an adult in good health.

V is TRBV11-2 and J is TRBJ1-3; D gene uncertain. Trimming took off 5 bases at V and 7 bases at J, with 18 bases between the two ends. This CDR3 is built from 15 residues. Germline CDR1 SGHAT, CDR2 FQNNGV. The CDR3 region is CASSHRSVLGNTIYF. The CDR3 coding sequence is TGTGCCAGCAGCCACCGTTCGGTACTTGGGAACACCATATATTTT.

Only one count was recorded for this clone. V usage is TRBV4-1 and J usage is TRBJ2-5; tentatively, D is TRBD2 (7 bases). The CDR3 runs to 16 residues. Germline CDR1 MGHRA, CDR2 YSYEKL. Trimming left V 4 bases short and J 5 bases short, with 20 bases between. This chain's CDR3 is CASSLSRGGLQETQYF. In DNA form, the CDR3 reads TGCGCCAGCAGCCTCAGTAGGGGGGGCCTCCAGGAGACCCAGTACTTC.

The chain joins TRBV11-1 to TRBJ1-2; TRBD1 matches at 7 bases. Per the germline V gene, CDR1 is SGHAT and CDR2 is FQDESV (reference sequence). The junction had 5 bases not matched to a gene; V was cut back by 5 bases and J by 2 bases. The CDR3 loop spans 14 amino acids. CDR3 amino acids: CASSRGRGNYGYTF. CDR3 nucleotide sequence: TGTGCCAGCAGCAGGGGCAGGGGGAACTATGGCTACACCTTC.

A remark on this clone: This sample also contains other DNA sequences that code for the same CDR3. This rearrangement joins TRBV7-9 to TRBJ2-2; 7 nucleotides match TRBD1. The V gene end was trimmed by 0 bases and the J gene end by 6 bases; junction bases not matched to a gene: 1. There are 14 residues in the CDR3. In germline, CDR1 is SEHNR, CDR2 FQNEAQ (reference sequence). The CDR3 DNA reads TGTGCCAGCAGCTTAGCAGGGGGCCCCGGGGAGCTGTTTTTT. Residues: CASSLAGGPGELFF.

V is TRBV28 and J is TRBJ1-1; D may be TRBD1 (5 bases). The CDR3 totals 11 residues. Germline values: CDR1 MDHEN, CDR2 SYDVKM. The V end lost 6 bases, the J end lost 8 bases, and 10 bases lay between the germline ends. CDR3 nucleotides: TGTGCCAGCAGCAAGACAGCCGAAGCTTTCTTT. Its protein is CASSKTAEAFF.

The rearrangement uses TRBV5-3 and TRBJ1-6; a possible D gene is TRBD1 (5 bases). TRBV5-3 belongs to the ORF category, with a function that is uncertain. Deletions cut 3 bases from V and 7 bases from J, with 20 bases between. The CDR3 is 17 residues long. This chain's CDR3 is CARSSWPTDSTNSPLHF. CDR3 nucleotides: TGTGCCAGAAGCTCGTGGCCAACAGACAGTACAAATTCACCCCTCCACTTT.

This rearrangement joins TRBV7-8 to TRBJ1-5, with D possibly matching TRBD1 (6 bases). Germline CDR1 SGHVS, CDR2 FQNEAQ. This CDR3 has 15 amino acids. With 8 bases removed from V and 6 bases from J, the gap between germline ends came to 20 bases. In DNA, the CDR3 is TGTGCCAGCGCCACGATGGGGGGCCCGGGTCAGCCCCAGCATTTT. This sequence encodes CASATMGGPGQPQHF.

CDR3 region: CASLPLRGGYEQYF. The CDR3 nucleotides are TGTGCCAGCCTCCCTTTGAGGGGCGGATACGAGCAGTACTTC. V is TRBV11-2 and J is TRBJ2-7; D tentatively reads TRBD1 or TRBD2 (5 bases each). The V end lost 8 bases, the J end lost 4 bases, and 18 bases lay between the germline ends. CDR3 length: 14 residues. Looked up from germline, CDR1 is SGHAT and CDR2 is FQNNGV.

This chain joins TRBV30 and TRBJ1-4; perhaps TRBD1 as D (6 bases). Looked up from germline, CDR1 is GTSNPN and CDR2 is SVGIG (reference sequence). This CDR3 region has 10 residues. Trimming removed 5 bases at V and 16 bases at J, with 14 bases between. The CDR3 sequence is CAWGGQAKFF. In DNA, the CDR3 is TGTGCCTGGGGGGGACAAGCGAAGTTTTTT.

The rearrangement links TRBV7-9 to TRBJ2-5; D is perhaps TRBD2 (6 bases). CDR1 is SEHNR, CDR2 FQNEAQ, per germline (reference sequence). The CDR3 consists of 14 residues. V was clipped by 3 bases and J by 5 bases, with 13 bases between them. The CDR3 DNA reads TGTGCCAGCAGCTTTTTAGGAGGGGTCGAGACCCAGTACTTC. This sequence encodes CASSFLGGVETQYF.

The chain is built from TRBV11-2 and TRBJ2-5; D is unclear. Trimming pared 1 base from V and 2 bases from J, leaving 8 bases between. Per the germline V gene, CDR1 is SGHAT and CDR2 is FQNNGV. This CDR3 has 14 residues. The CDR3 loop reads CASSLVSAQETQYF. CDR3 sequence (DNA): TGTGCCAGCAGCTTAGTTTCCGCACAAGAGACCCAGTACTTC.

This sequence joins TRBV28 and TRBJ1-6; 7 positions match TRBD1. Germline V lookup: CDR1 MDHEN, CDR2 SYDVKM. This CDR3 comprises 16 residues. Trimming at V came to 6 bases and at J to 7 bases, leaving 12 bases not matched to a gene. CDR3 sequence (DNA): TGTGCCAGCAGCTCCGACAGGGAGGTTTACAATTCACCCCTCCACTTT. It encodes CASSSDREVYNSPLHF. The full variable domain, in which reference TRBV28 and TRBJ1-6 provide the parts outside the CDR3, is DVKVTQSSRYLVKRTGEKVFLECVQDMDHENMFWYRQDPGLGLRLIYFSYDVKMKEKGDIPEGYSVSREKKERFSLILESASTNQTSMYLCASSSDREVYNSPLHFGNGTRLTVT.

This chain uses TRBV4-1 with TRBJ1-4, with a weak D call TRBD1 (6 bases). The CDR3 sequence is 18 residues long. CDR1 is MGHRA and CDR2 is YSYEKL in the germline V gene. Trimming removed 4 bases at V and 2 bases at J, with 20 bases between. The CDR3 region is CASSLRQAEIATNEKLFF. For the CDR3, the DNA is TGCGCCAGCAGCCTAAGACAGGCGGAAATAGCGACTAATGAAAAACTGTTTTTT.

This sequence joins TRBV18 and TRBJ1-1, with D unresolved. The V end lost 1 base, the J end lost 4 bases, and 19 bases lay between the germline ends. The germline V gene has CDR1 KGHSH and CDR2 LQKENI. The length of the CDR3 is 17 residues. The CDR3, as DNA: TGTGCCAGCTCACCACAGGAGAGCGCGGGCATCGGCACTGAAGCTTTCTTT. Protein: CASSPQESAGIGTEAFF.

The V gene is TRBV6-2 or TRBV6-3, the J gene TRBJ2-1; 7 bases fit TRBD1. Germline CDR1 is MNHEY and CDR2 is SVGEGT. The CDR3 length is 18 residues. V gave up 6 bases and J gave up 1 base; unmatched junction bases: 15. CDR3 nucleotides: TGTGCCAGCAGCCACTCGACAGGGACGATTGCGTCCTACAATGAGCAGTTCTTC. Translation: CASSHSTGTIASYNEQFF.

The CDR3 sequence: CASSQERQFYEQYF. The CDR3 DNA sequence: TGTGCCAGCAGCCAAGAGCGGCAATTCTACGAGCAGTACTTC. This chain uses TRBV3-1 (or the pseudogene TRBV3-2) with TRBJ2-7; D gene uncertain. Germline CDR1 reads LGHDT; CDR2 reads YNNKEL (reference sequence). Trimming took 0 bases from V and 3 from J, leaving 9 bases between them. The CDR3 loop spans 14 amino acids.